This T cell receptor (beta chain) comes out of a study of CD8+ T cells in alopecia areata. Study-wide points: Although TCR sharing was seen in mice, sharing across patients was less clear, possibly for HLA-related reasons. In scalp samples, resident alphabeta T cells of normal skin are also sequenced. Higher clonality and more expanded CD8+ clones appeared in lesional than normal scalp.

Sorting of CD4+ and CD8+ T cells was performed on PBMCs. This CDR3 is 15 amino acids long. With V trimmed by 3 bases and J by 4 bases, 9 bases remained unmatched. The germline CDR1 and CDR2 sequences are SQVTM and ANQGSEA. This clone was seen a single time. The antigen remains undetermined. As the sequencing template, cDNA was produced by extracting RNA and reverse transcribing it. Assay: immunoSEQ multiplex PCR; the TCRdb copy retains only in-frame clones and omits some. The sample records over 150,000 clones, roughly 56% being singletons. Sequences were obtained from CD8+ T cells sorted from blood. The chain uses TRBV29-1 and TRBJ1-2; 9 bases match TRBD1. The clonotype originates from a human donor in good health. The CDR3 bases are TGCAGCGTTGAGGACGGGGACAGGGTGGGCTATGGCTACACCTTC. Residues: CSVEDGDRVGYGYTF.